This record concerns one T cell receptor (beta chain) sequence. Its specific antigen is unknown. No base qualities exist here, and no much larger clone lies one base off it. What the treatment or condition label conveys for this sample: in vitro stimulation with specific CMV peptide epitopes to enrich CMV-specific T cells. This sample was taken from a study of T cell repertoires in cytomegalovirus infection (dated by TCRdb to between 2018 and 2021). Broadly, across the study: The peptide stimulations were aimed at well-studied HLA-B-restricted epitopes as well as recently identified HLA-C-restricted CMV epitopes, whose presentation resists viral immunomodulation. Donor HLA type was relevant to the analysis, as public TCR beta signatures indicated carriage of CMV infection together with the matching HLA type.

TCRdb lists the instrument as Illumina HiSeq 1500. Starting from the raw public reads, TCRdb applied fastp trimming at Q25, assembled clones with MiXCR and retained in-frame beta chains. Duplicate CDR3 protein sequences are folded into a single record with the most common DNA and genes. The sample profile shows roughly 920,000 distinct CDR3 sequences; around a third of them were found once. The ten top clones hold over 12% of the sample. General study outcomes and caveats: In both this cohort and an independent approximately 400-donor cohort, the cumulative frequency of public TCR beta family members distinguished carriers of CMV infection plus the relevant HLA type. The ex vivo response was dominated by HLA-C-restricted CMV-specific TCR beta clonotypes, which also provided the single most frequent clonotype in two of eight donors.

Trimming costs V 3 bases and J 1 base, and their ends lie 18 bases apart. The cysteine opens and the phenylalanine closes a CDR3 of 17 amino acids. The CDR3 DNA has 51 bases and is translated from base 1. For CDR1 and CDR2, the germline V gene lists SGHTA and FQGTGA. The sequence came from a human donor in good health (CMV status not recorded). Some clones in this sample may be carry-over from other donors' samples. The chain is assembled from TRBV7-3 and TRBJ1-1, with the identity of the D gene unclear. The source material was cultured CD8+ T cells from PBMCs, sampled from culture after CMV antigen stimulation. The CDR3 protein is CASSLRSPGGGNTEAFF. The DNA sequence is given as TGTGCCAGCAGCTTGAGGAGCCCCGGAGGAGGGAACACTGAAGCTTTCTTT.